The 13 T cell receptor beta chains in this list originate from one sample, sequenced in a study of T cells in Graves' hyperthyroidism and ophthalmopathy. Researchers took RNA transcripts and amplified the TCR beta CDR3 regions from them. Initially, a first-round RT-PCR of the TCR CDR3 employed the HTBI primer set. One entry per CDR3 protein results from TCRdb running MiXCR on the multiplex PCR reads. The table includes hundreds of thousands of distinct CDR3 sequences, about a sixth detected once. Specimen: blood. The receptors stem from a woman aged 18-29 years with Graves' ophthalmopathy.

The rearrangement joins TRBV6-1 to TRBJ1-5, with D possibly being TRBD1 (6 bases). With 6 bases removed from V and 0 bases from J, the gap between germline ends came to 15 bases. The CDR3 contains 16 residues. Germline lookup yields CDR1 MNHNS and CDR2 SASEGT. CDR3 nucleotides: TGTGCCAGCAGCCGAGCCGGGACACCTAGCAATCAGCCCCAGCATTTT. Amino acids: CASSRAGTPSNQPQHF.

This clonotype was observed many times. The V gene is TRBV3-1, the J gene TRBJ2-6; D remains ambiguous. The CDR3 sequence is 15 residues long. Trimming cost V 0 bases and J 9 bases, with 12 bases left between them. Germline V gene lookup returns CDR1 LGHDT and CDR2 YNNKEL (reference sequence). The DNA of the CDR3 is TGTGCCAGCAGCCAAGATTTACGACAATACAACGTCCTGACTTTC. Translated, it gives CASSQDLRQYNVLTF. The full variable domain, rest sourced from reference TRBV3-1 and TRBJ2-6, is DTAVSQTPKYLVTQMGNDKSIKCEQNLGHDTMYWYKQDSKKFLKIMFSYNNKELIINETVPNRFSPKSPDKAHLNLHINSLELGDSAVYFCASSQDLRQYNVLTFGAGSRLTVL.

This clonotype was seen repeatedly, ten times or more. The genes are TRBV3-2 and TRBJ2-1; the table's D call, TRBD1, has no DNA check behind it. TRBV3-2 is classified as a pseudogene. CDR3 size: 15 residues. The CDR3 DNA follows: TGTGCCAGCAGCCAAAGACAGGGGAAGTTCAATGAGCAGTTCTTC. The encoded protein is CASSQRQGKFNEQFF.

The CDR3 reads CASTRTSRGDSPLHF. The CDR3 bases are TGTGCCAGCACAAGAACCTCACGAGGGGACTCACCCCTCCACTTT. This chain links TRBV7-9 with TRBJ1-6, with a weak D call TRBD1 (5 bases). V lost 7 bases, J lost 10 bases, and 20 bases lay in between. CDR1 and CDR2 from the germline V gene are SEHNR and FQNEAQ (reference sequence). This CDR3 has 15 amino acids.

In this sample, this clonotype turned up many times. At one end, the junction sequence differs from germline, possibly due to a read error. The J gene is TRBJ2-7, the V gene TRBV30, with no clear D. There are 11 residues in the CDR3. CDR1 is GTSNPN, CDR2 SVGIG, per germline (reference sequence). CDR3 nucleotides: TGTGCCTGGAGTACCTCCCACGAGCAGTACTTC. Protein: CAWSTSHEQYF. The full variable domain, completed using reference TRBV30 and TRBJ2-7, is SQTIHQWPATLVQPVGSPLSLECTVEGTSNPNLYWYRQAAGRGLQLLFYSVGIGQISSEVPQNLSASRPQDRQFILSSKKLLLSDSGFYLCAWSTSHEQYFGPGTRLTVT.

The chain couples TRBV28 to TRBJ2-3; 9 positions match TRBD2. Per germline, CDR1 MDHEN and CDR2 SYDVKM. V shed 3 bases and J 2 bases; nucleotides not matched to a gene: 6. This CDR3 has 16 amino acids. The CDR3, as DNA: TGTGCCAGCAGTTTGCGGGGGGGTCTATCCACAGATACGCAGTATTTT. Its protein product is CASSLRGGLSTDTQYF.

The genes are TRBV12-3 or TRBV12-4 and TRBJ1-1, with D unresolved. V gave up 3 bases and J gave up 7 bases, with 6 bases separating them. The CDR3 runs to 11 residues. CDR3 bases: TGTGCCAGCAGTTTTTATGGTGAAGCTTTCTTT. Translated, it gives CASSFYGEAFF.

This clonotype was detected ten times or more. The chain couples TRBV7-6 to TRBJ2-3, with 9 bases aligning to TRBD2. This CDR3 contains 17 residues. The germline V gene has CDR1 SGHVS and CDR2 FNYEAQ. J was trimmed by 5 bases and V by 1 base; bases with no gene match: 10. CDR3 DNA sequence: TGTGCCAGCAGCTTAGTTGCTGCGGGAGGGCCTTTAGATACGCAGTATTTT. Protein sequence: CASSLVAAGGPLDTQYF.

At least ten counts were recorded for this clonotype. J is TRBJ2-7 and V is TRBV5-6; D could derive from TRBD1 or TRBD2 (5 bases each). The CDR3 sequence is 13 residues long. Germline values: CDR1 SGHDT, CDR2 YYEEEE. The V end lost 3 bases, the J end lost 7 bases, and 14 bases lay between the germline ends. The DNA for the CDR3 is TGTGCCAGCAGCTCTGGGGGAAGGGTGGAGCAGTACTTC. Translated: CASSSGGRVEQYF. Variable domain in full (rest from reference TRBV5-6 and TRBJ2-7): DAGVTQSPTHLIKTRGQQVTLRCSPKSGHDTVSWYQQALGQGPQFIFQYYEEEERQRGNFPDRFSGHQFPNYSSELNVNALLLGDSALYLCASSSGGRVEQYFGPGTRLTVT.

This clonotype was seen many times. The chain's CDR3 is CASSLRGSYNSPLHF. The DNA of the CDR3 is TGTGCCAGCAGCCTCAGGGGCTCCTATAATTCACCCCTCCACTTT. The J gene is TRBJ1-6, the V gene TRBV7-3; perhaps TRBD1 as D (6 bases). Germline CDR1 is SGHTA and CDR2 is FQGTGA. The CDR3 consists of 15 residues. V dropped 5 bases and J dropped 0 bases, with 8 bases sitting between them.

This rearrangement joins TRBV10-3 to TRBJ2-3; D gene unclear. This CDR3 has 12 amino acids. Germline CDR1 and CDR2: ENHRY and SYGVKD. V dropped 0 bases and J dropped 2 bases, with 0 bases sitting between them. CDR3 nucleotide sequence: TGTGCCATCAGTGAGTCCACAGATACGCAGTATTTT. Protein: CAISESTDTQYF.

This chain joins TRBV7-2 and TRBJ1-1; D gene ambiguous. V lost 5 bases and J 5 bases, leaving 15 bases between the germline ends. The CDR3 spans 14 residues. CDR1 is SGHTA and CDR2 is FQGNSA in the germline V gene. This CDR3 is CASSLESTRTEAFF. As DNA, the CDR3 is TGTGCCAGCAGCCTTGAATCCACCAGGACTGAAGCTTTCTTT.

This chain joins TRBV28 and TRBJ2-1, with a weak D call TRBD2 (6 bases). The CDR3 totals 17 residues. The V and J ends lost 2 bases and 0 bases respectively, with 14 bases between them. Germline CDR1 reads MDHEN; CDR2 reads SYDVKM. CDR3: CASSLRFGGSSYNEQFF. The CDR3 coding sequence is TGTGCCAGCAGTTTAAGGTTTGGGGGGAGCTCCTACAATGAGCAGTTCTTC. Filled out from reference TRBV28 and TRBJ2-1, the complete variable domain reads DVKVTQSSRYLVKRTGEKVFLECVQDMDHENMFWYRQDPGLGLRLIYFSYDVKMKEKGDIPEGYSVSREKKERFSLILESASTNQTSMYLCASSLRFGGSSYNEQFFGPGTRLTVL.